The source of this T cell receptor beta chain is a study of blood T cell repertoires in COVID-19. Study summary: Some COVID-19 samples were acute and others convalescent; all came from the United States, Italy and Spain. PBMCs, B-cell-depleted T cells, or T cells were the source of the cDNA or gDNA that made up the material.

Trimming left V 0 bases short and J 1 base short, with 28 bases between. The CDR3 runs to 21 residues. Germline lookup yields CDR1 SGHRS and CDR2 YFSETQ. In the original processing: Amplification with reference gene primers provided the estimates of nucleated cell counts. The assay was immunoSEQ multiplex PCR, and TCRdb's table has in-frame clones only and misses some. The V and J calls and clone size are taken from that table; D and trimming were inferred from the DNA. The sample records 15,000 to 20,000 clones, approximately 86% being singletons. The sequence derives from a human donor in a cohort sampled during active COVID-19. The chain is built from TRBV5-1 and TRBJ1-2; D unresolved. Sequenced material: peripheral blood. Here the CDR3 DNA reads TGCGCCAGCAGCTTGGAAGTTTCGGTCCCCTTCTTAGCTTTTGATAACTATGGCTACACCTTC. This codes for CASSLEVSVPFLAFDNYGYTF.